The 21 T cell receptor beta chains in this list originate from one sample, sequenced in a study of blood T cell repertoires in COVID-19 (dated by TCRdb to 2018 to 2020). The library was obtained by the immunoSEQ multiplex PCR assay. TCRdb holds this immuneACCESS table with in-frame rearrangements only. Some clones are missing; in checked studies, unresolved V genes explain under half, and the rest has no known cause. The sample table holds tens of thousands of clones, of which over 70% were seen once. The ten largest account for roughly 11% of the sample. The sequenced sample was peripheral blood. Receptors originate from a man older than 75 with acute or convalescent COVID-19.

The rearrangement links TRBV28 to TRBJ2-7, with TRBD1 matching over 8 bases. The CDR3 has 15 amino acids. V lost 3 bases and J lost 1; bases outside the gene matches: 5. Germline lookup yields CDR1 MDHEN and CDR2 SYDVKM. Here the CDR3 reads CASSFTGGRSYEQYF. The CDR3 bases are TGTGCCAGCAGTTTTACAGGGGGACGGTCCTACGAGCAGTACTTC.

The rearrangement joins TRBV12-3 or TRBV12-4 to TRBJ1-2; TRBD1 is a possible D gene (5 bases). Trimming removed 7 bases from V and 4 bases from J, with 10 bases in between. The CDR3 length is 12 residues. The CDR3, as DNA: TGTGCCAGCATGGACAAGCGCTATGGCTACACCTTC. The encoded protein is CASMDKRYGYTF.

The chain carries TRBV7-2 and TRBJ1-2; D is perhaps TRBD1 (6 bases). This CDR3 contains 12 residues. Germline V gives CDR1 SGHTA, CDR2 FQGNSA. V was trimmed by 2 bases and J by 7 bases, leaving 8 bases between them. In nucleotides, the CDR3 is TGTGCCAGCAGCTTATTACAGGGTGGCTACACCTTC. Translating it yields CASSLLQGGYTF.

The chain recombines TRBV7-2 with TRBJ2-7; 8 bases map to TRBD1. Germline assignment: CDR1 SGHTA and CDR2 FQGNSA. J was trimmed by 2 bases and V by 1 base; bases with no gene match: 1. This CDR3 is 14 amino acids long. CDR3 sequence (DNA): TGTGCCAGCAGCTTAGGCAGGGGGCCCTACGAGCAGTACTTC. Translating gives CASSLGRGPYEQYF.

V is TRBV12-5 and J is TRBJ2-5; TRBD2 matches at 11 bases. Trimming took 5 bases from V and 5 from J; bases not matched to a gene: 4. Germline V gene data show CDR1 as LGHNT and CDR2 as FRNRAP. The CDR3 is 14 amino acids. In nucleotides, the CDR3 is TGTGCTAGTGGTCGTTCTAGCGGGGGGGAGACCCAGTACTTC. It translates to CASGRSSGGETQYF.

The CDR3 loop is CASSLEGGFRQPQHF. CDR3 in DNA: TGCGCCAGCAGCTTGGAAGGGGGCTTCAGGCAGCCCCAGCATTTT. J is TRBJ1-5 and V is TRBV5-1; 7 bases fit TRBD1. The CDR3 spans 15 residues. The germline CDR1 and CDR2 sequences are SGHRS and YFSETQ. J was trimmed by 7 bases and V by 0 bases; bases with no gene match: 7.

The chain couples TRBV2 to TRBJ1-2, with D uncertain. With 3 bases removed from V and 8 bases from J, the gap between germline ends came to 10 bases. The CDR3 extends over 12 amino acids. CDR1 and CDR2 from the germline V gene are SNHLY and FYNNEI. The CDR3 coding sequence is TGTGCCAGCAGTGAGTCCAGGAACGGCTACACCTTC. Its protein is CASSESRNGYTF.

This clone occurred once. The chain combines TRBV11-3 with TRBJ2-3; 15 nucleotides match TRBD2. CDR1 and CDR2 from the germline V gene are SGHNT and YENEEA. With V trimmed by 4 bases and J by 6 bases, 5 bases remained unmatched. This CDR3 is 16 amino acids long. CDR3 in amino acids: CASSSRTSGGGDTQYF. DNA for the CDR3: TGTGCCAGCAGCTCTCGGACTAGCGGGGGGGGTGATACGCAGTATTTT.

V and J are TRBV7-2 and TRBJ1-5; 8 bases line up with TRBD1. Losses at the gene ends were 5 bases for V and 4 bases for J; bases not matched to a gene: 10. CDR3 length: 16 residues. The V gene's germline CDR1 is SGHTA and CDR2 FQGNSA. The CDR3 nucleotides read TGTGCCAGCAGCCTGCAGGGGACAGGCGCGAATCAGCCCCAGCATTTT. Its translation is CASSLQGTGANQPQHF.

V usage is TRBV7-9 and J usage is TRBJ1-6; 10 nucleotides line up with TRBD1. CDR3 length: 14 amino acids. V was pared by 4 bases and J by 11 bases, with 5 bases of the junction left unmatched. Germline V lookup: CDR1 SEHNR, CDR2 FQNEAQ (reference sequence). The CDR3 loop is CASSSGTGVTPLHF. CDR3 sequence (DNA): TGTGCCAGCAGCTCCGGGACAGGGGTGACACCCCTCCACTTT. The whole variable domain, remainder taken from reference TRBV7-9 and TRBJ1-6, is DTGVSQNPRHKITKRGQNVTFRCDPISEHNRLYWYRQTLGQGPEFLTYFQNEAQLEKSRLLSDRFSAERPKGSFSTLEIQRTEQGDSAMYLCASSSGTGVTPLHFGNGTRLTVT.

This clone was observed a handful of times. The rearrangement links TRBV18 to TRBJ2-7; D may be TRBD2 (5 bases). V was clipped by 5 bases and J by 6 bases, with 17 bases between them. The germline V gene has CDR1 KGHSH and CDR2 LQKENI. This CDR3 has 14 residues. Here the CDR3 DNA reads TGTGCCAGCTCATACGGGCGAAGCGGACCCGAGCAGTACTTC. Its translation is CASSYGRSGPEQYF.

The V gene is TRBV3-1 (or the pseudogene TRBV3-2), the J gene TRBJ1-1; TRBD1 aligns across 10 bases. This CDR3 has 14 amino acids. V shed 2 bases and J 6 bases; nucleotides not matched to a gene: 3. Germline V gene lookup returns CDR1 LGHDT and CDR2 YNNKEL (reference sequence). The DNA of the CDR3 is TGTGCCAGCAGCCAAACGGACAGGGGGGCTGAAGCTTTCTTT. Translation gives CASSQTDRGAEAFF.

This clone has only one observation. The V call is TRBV7-3, the J call TRBJ1-1; D might be TRBD1 (6 bases). V was shortened by 4 bases and J by 1 base, with 7 bases between the two germline ends. Germline V gene lookup returns CDR1 SGHTA and CDR2 FQGTGA. The CDR3 loop spans 13 amino acids. As DNA, the CDR3 is TGTGCCAGCAGCTCGGGACAGAACACTGAAGCTTTCTTT. Translating gives CASSSGQNTEAFF.

This clone was detected a few times. The genes are TRBV19 and TRBJ2-3; no clear D gene. The V and J ends lost 0 bases and 3 bases respectively, with 13 bases between them. The germline gives CDR1 LNHDA, CDR2 SQIVND (reference sequence). The CDR3 loop spans 16 amino acids. CDR3 sequence reads: CASSIEWAVATDTQYF. In DNA form, the CDR3 reads TGTGCCAGTAGTATAGAATGGGCCGTGGCGACAGATACGCAGTATTTT.

V usage is TRBV11-2 and J usage is TRBJ2-7; D uncertain. Trimming cost V 5 bases and J 0 bases, with 11 bases left between them. Germline CDR1 reads SGHAT; CDR2 reads FQNNGV. The CDR3 runs 14 residues. CDR3 in amino acids: CASSAQQSSYEQYF. The CDR3, as DNA: TGTGCCAGCAGCGCCCAACAGAGCTCCTACGAGCAGTACTTC.

J is TRBJ2-5 and V is TRBV9; 7 nucleotides line up with TRBD1. The germline CDR1 and CDR2 sequences are SGDLS and YYNGEE. V was clipped by 3 bases and J by 5 bases; unmatched bases: 7. The CDR3 loop spans 14 amino acids. DNA for the CDR3: TGTGCCAGCAGCGCGGTGGGGACAGCGGAGACCCAGTACTTC. This codes for CASSAVGTAETQYF. Complete variable domain (other parts from reference TRBV9 and TRBJ2-5): DSGVTQTPKHLITATGQRVTLRCSPRSGDLSVYWYQQSLDQGLQFLIQYYNGEERAKGNILERFSAQQFPDLHSELNLSSLELGDSALYFCASSAVGTAETQYFGPGTRLLVL.

As regards this clone: Germline is not matched at one junction end, which may reflect a read error. The J gene is TRBJ1-3, the V gene TRBV27; 7 nucleotides line up with TRBD1. The CDR3 spans 14 residues. The germline V gene encodes CDR1 MNHEY and CDR2 SMNVEV (reference sequence). The CDR3 coding sequence is TGTGCCAGCAGCCTGGACAGGTACGGAACCACCATATATTTT. Translation: CASSLDRYGTTIYF.

The gene calls are TRBV4-2 and TRBJ1-2, with D maybe TRBD1 (6 bases). The ends were cut back, 0 bases at V and 4 bases at J, with 12 bases in the middle. Per the germline V gene, CDR1 is LGHNA and CDR2 is YNFKEQ. The CDR3 is 15 residues long. The CDR3, as DNA: TGTGCCAGCAGCCAAGAGGGGGCACTGACCTATGGCTACACCTTC. Encoded protein: CASSQEGALTYGYTF.

This clone was picked up a small number of times. The rearrangement joins TRBV28 to TRBJ1-2; no definite D call. CDR1 is MDHEN, CDR2 SYDVKM, per germline. The CDR3 runs to 14 residues. Trimming cost V 6 bases and J 4 bases, with 15 bases left between them. CDR3 protein: CASSSPHGGYGYTF. The CDR3 DNA sequence: TGTGCCAGCAGCAGCCCCCACGGAGGCTATGGCTACACCTTC.

CDR3 sequence reads: CASSSGQHHYGYTF. CDR3 DNA: TGTGCCAGCAGCTCCGGACAGCACCACTATGGCTACACCTTC. This rearrangement joins TRBV7-2 to TRBJ1-2; the D gene is possibly TRBD1 (6 bases). V was trimmed by 4 bases and J by 3 bases, leaving 12 bases between them. CDR3 length: 14 amino acids. CDR1 and CDR2 from the germline V gene are SGHTA and FQGNSA.

The chain recombines TRBV6-5 with TRBJ1-1; no definite D call. The V end lost 5 bases, the J end lost 4 bases, and 5 bases lay between the germline ends. The CDR3 loop spans 11 amino acids. In germline, CDR1 is MNHEY, CDR2 SVGAGI. In DNA, the CDR3 is TGTGCCAGCAGTCCGGGCACTGAAGCTTTCTTT. This encodes CASSPGTEAFF.